This T cell receptor (beta chain) was captured in a study of cytomegalovirus exposure and HLA in healthy donors. Study-level findings and limits: Subsequent analysis revealed that first-cohort TCR clusters tended to co-occur in the 130 or so validation repertoires.

Profiling relied on immunoSEQ multiplex PCR, and the TCRdb table lists in-frame clones only, not all of them. The repertoire includes roughly 150,000 clones, 88% of them detected once, and around 3% sits in the top ten. Turning to this clone: Its specificity is not known.

The TCR originated in a man aged 18 to 29 in good health and CMV-seronegative. Sample: PBMCs.

The CDR3 protein is CASSQAHNTDTQYF. Here the CDR3 DNA reads TGCGCCAGCAGCCAAGCGCACAACACAGATACGCAGTATTTT. The rearrangement joins TRBV4-3 to TRBJ2-3; D is unclear. This CDR3 has 14 amino acids. V lost 1 base to trimming and J lost 2 bases, with 7 bases between them. Germline assignment: CDR1 LGHNA and CDR2 YSLEER.